This entry concerns a single T cell receptor beta chain. Method: immunoSEQ multiplex PCR; TCRdb's copy keeps in-frame clones and lacks some. The sample carries about 62,000 clones, roughly 94% recorded once. Treatment: preoperative locoregional IRX-2 cytokine immunotherapy. Patients received preoperative, locoregional IRX-2 cytokine immunotherapy in a phase Ib study. The data belong to a study of preoperative IRX-2 immunotherapy in early breast cancer. Germline V lookup: CDR1 LGHNA, CDR2 YNFKEQ. Trimming removed 0 bases from V and 5 bases from J, with 20 bases in between. The CDR3 spans 17 residues. The sample was collected from a patient treated with IRX-2 immunotherapy. This chain connects TRBV4-2 to TRBJ2-7, with D possibly matching TRBD2 (6 bases). This sequence originates from a human donor with breast cancer. CDR3 bases: TGTGCCAGCAGCCAAGATGGGTATGGTAGCGGAGGGGACGAGCAGTACTTC. Translation gives CASSQDGYGSGGDEQYF.